These T cell receptor beta chains were read from a single sample in a study of cytomegalovirus exposure and HLA in healthy donors. The data were produced by immunoSEQ multiplex PCR, yet TCRdb's version contains in-frame clones alone and is incomplete. The sample records 99,000 or so clones, 79% being singletons. Sequencing was performed on PBMCs. The receptors come from a male donor in good health and CMV-seropositive. Each CDR3 is given with its conserved first and last residue. D genes are given only for firm matches. Size is omitted from some rows. Given values are once, few, many or a class for expanded clones.

v_gene	d_gene	abundance	j_gene	CDR3aa	CDR3nt
TRBV6-1	TRBD1	-	TRBJ2-3	CASSEAILQGSDTQYF	TGTGCCAGCAGTGAAGCGATACTACAGGGGTCAGATACGCAGTATTTT
TRBV7-7	TRBD2	-	TRBJ2-7	CASSLSSGGSTYEQYF	TGTGCTAGCAGCTTAAGCAGCGGGGGGTCTACCTACGAGCAGTACTTC
TRBV5-6	TRBD2	-	TRBJ2-5	CASSLFSGAGEETQYF	TGTGCCAGCAGCTTGTTTAGCGGGGCTGGGGAAGAGACCCAGTACTTC
TRBV7-6	-	-	TRBJ1-5	CASSPTSTGQGQPQHF	TGTGCCAGCAGCCCCACCTCTACAGGGCAAGGTCAGCCCCAGCATTTT
TRBV9	-	-	TRBJ2-1	CASSPPTSYHEQFF	TGTGCCAGCAGCCCACCCACTAGTTACCATGAGCAGTTCTTC
TRBV5-4	-	-	TRBJ1-1	CASSSPIARGTEAFF	TGTGCCAGCAGCTCACCGATTGCCCGGGGCACTGAAGCTTTCTTT
TRBV5-6	-	-	TRBJ2-1	CASSYRGGGYNNEQFF	TGTGCCAGCAGCTACCGAGGGGGGGGGTATAACAATGAGCAGTTCTTC
TRBV5-5	-	few	TRBJ1-2	CASSPGGSDGYTF	TGTGCCAGCAGCCCCGGAGGGTCCGACGGCTACACCTTC
TRBV30	-	-	TRBJ1-1	CAWSANNREGAFF	TGTGCCTGGAGCGCGAACAACAGGGAAGGAGCTTTCTTT
TRBV7-9	-	once	TRBJ1-1	CASSLGQASKAFF	TGTGCCAGCAGCTTGGGGCAGGCCAGTAAAGCTTTCTTT
TRBV5-6	TRBD1	-	TRBJ1-2	CASSWGTANYGYTF	TGTGCCAGCAGCTGGGGGACAGCTAACTATGGCTACACCTTC
TRBV5-1	TRBD1	-	TRBJ2-7	CASSPGQGPYEQYF	TGCGCCAGCAGCCCGGGACAGGGCCCCTACGAGCAGTACTTC
TRBV30	TRBD1	once	TRBJ1-4	CAWGGTGTGNEKLFF	TGTGCCTGGGGGGGGACCGGGACAGGGAATGAAAAACTGTTTTTT
TRBV30	-	-	TRBJ1-5	CAWPYTGLGNQPQHF	TGTGCCTGGCCTTACACAGGGCTGGGGAATCAGCCCCAGCATTTT
TRBV7-3	-	once	TRBJ1-1	CASSLTGSNTEAFF	TGTGCCAGCAGCTTAACTGGCAGTAACACTGAAGCTTTCTTT
TRBV18	-	-	TRBJ1-5	CASSPQGRDGQPQHF	TGTGCCAGCTCACCCCAGGGCAGGGATGGTCAGCCCCAGCATTTT
TRBV27	-	-	TRBJ2-1	CASSPPWGDPGEQFF	TGTGCCAGCAGTCCGCCTTGGGGGGACCCGGGGGAGCAGTTCTTC
TRBV2	-	-	TRBJ2-5	CASRGTPFQETQYF	TGTGCCAGCAGGGGGACACCTTTCCAAGAGACCCAGTACTTC
TRBV30	TRBD1	-	TRBJ1-5	CAWSLDRNLPSNQPQHF	TGTGCCTGGAGTTTGGACAGGAACCTCCCTAGCAATCAGCCCCAGCATTTT
TRBV12-5	-	-	TRBJ2-1	CASGLTRSSYNEQFF	TGTGCTAGTGGTTTGACCCGGAGCTCCTACAATGAGCAGTTCTTC
TRBV19	TRBD1	-	TRBJ1-5	CASTRTGASNQPQHF	TGTGCCAGTACCCGGACAGGGGCGAGCAATCAGCCCCAGCATTTT
TRBV2	TRBD1	-	TRBJ1-2	CASRYRGGNYGYTF	TGTGCCAGCAGGTACAGGGGGGGCAACTATGGCTACACCTTC